Each of the 25 T cell receptor beta chains below was sequenced from the same sample in a study of T cell repertoires in cytomegalovirus infection. Their specific antigens are unknown. TCRdb used MiXCR to reprocess the reads, holding one entry per CDR3 protein. This sample has fewer than 900,000 distinct CDR3 sequences, with under 35% found just once. The input for sequencing was cultured CD8+ T cells from PBMCs, taken from culture after CMV antigen stimulation. These receptors were taken from a human donor in good health (CMV status not recorded). Some clones in this sample may be carry-over from other donors' samples.

This clonotype was observed a few times. The DNA of the CDR3 is TGCAGTGCTAGATCGGGGGCGGAAGGGGCCCAGTACTTC. Translation: CSARSGAEGAQYF. The rearrangement links TRBV20-1 to TRBJ2-5, with D perhaps being TRBD1 or TRBD2 (6 bases each). The CDR3 is 13 residues long. The ends were cut back, 2 bases at V and 9 bases at J, with 16 bases in the middle. Germline lookup yields CDR1 DFQATT and CDR2 SNEGSKA (reference sequence).

This clonotype was detected many times. V is TRBV11-1 and J is TRBJ2-5, with D unclear. V lost 1 base, J lost 3 bases, and 6 bases lay in between. There are 13 residues in the CDR3. From germline, CDR1 is SGHAT and CDR2 FQDESV (reference sequence). The CDR3 protein is CASSLGNEETQYF. In DNA form, the CDR3 reads TGTGCCAGCAGCTTAGGAAACGAAGAGACCCAGTACTTC.

The sample holds a few counts of this clonotype. The rearrangement links TRBV28 to TRBJ2-2; D is perhaps TRBD1 or TRBD2 (6 bases each). Between the trimmed V and J ends, which lost 4 bases and 1 base, there was a span of 19 bases. CDR3 length: 18 amino acids. CDR1 is MDHEN and CDR2 is SYDVKM in the germline V gene. CDR3 sequence reads: CASSSLRRGHLNTGELFF. CDR3 in DNA: TGTGCCAGCAGTTCCTTGAGGCGGGGACACCTGAACACCGGGGAGCTGTTTTTT.

The V gene is TRBV12-5, the J gene TRBJ2-7, with 8 bases fitting TRBD1. The J segment lost 7 bases and the V segment lost 6 bases, leaving 8 bases of the junction unmatched. Germline V lookup: CDR1 LGHNT, CDR2 FRNRAP. The CDR3 runs 13 residues. The CDR3 region has the DNA TGTGCTAGTGGCACGGACAGGGTTGTAGAGCAGTACTTC. Its protein product is CASGTDRVVEQYF.

The chain carries TRBV4-3 and TRBJ2-1; 11 nucleotides agree with TRBD1. CDR3 length: 15 amino acids. J was trimmed by 8 bases and V by 3 bases; bases with no gene match: 6. The germline gives CDR1 LGHNA, CDR2 YSLEER. The CDR3 DNA is TGCGCCAGCAGCCATCTGGGACAGGGGGTCGATGAGCAGTTCTTC. This sequence encodes CASSHLGQGVDEQFF.

This clonotype was recorded a few times. This chain uses TRBV6-1 with TRBJ2-7; D is possibly TRBD1 (6 bases). The ends were cut back, 2 bases at V and 4 bases at J, with 9 bases in the middle. Germline loops: CDR1 MNHNS, CDR2 SASEGT. There are 13 residues in the CDR3. For the CDR3, the DNA is TGTGCCAGCAGTGAACAGGGGATATACGAGCAGTACGTC. It translates to CASSEQGIYEQYV.

The CDR3 region is CASSFSGFANTGELFF. Here the CDR3 DNA reads TGTGCCAGCAGTTTCAGTGGATTCGCGAACACCGGGGAGCTGTTTTTT. The chain combines TRBV27 with TRBJ2-2, with D hard to call. The germline CDR1 and CDR2 sequences are MNHEY and SMNVEV (reference sequence). V was cut by 3 bases and J by 0 bases, with 11 bases left in between. The CDR3 runs 16 residues.

This clonotype was recorded a few times. The V and J genes are TRBV6-1 and TRBJ1-1; a possible D gene is TRBD1 (6 bases). The CDR3 is 17 amino acids. Germline V gene lookup returns CDR1 MNHNS and CDR2 SASEGT. With 5 bases removed from V and 0 bases from J, the gap between germline ends came to 19 bases. CDR3 protein: CASSSPRDTFLNTEAFF. CDR3 in DNA: TGTGCCAGCAGTTCACCCCGGGACACCTTTTTGAACACTGAAGCTTTCTTT.

The J gene is TRBJ1-5, the V gene TRBV7-6; 8 bases agree with TRBD1. The CDR3 covers 17 residues. V gave up 5 bases and J gave up 4 bases; unmatched junction bases: 13. Germline V gene sequence: CDR1 SGHVS, CDR2 FNYEAQ. This CDR3 reads CASSPFPGDRKNQPQHF. The CDR3 region has the DNA TGTGCCAGCAGCCCATTCCCGGGGGACAGGAAAAATCAGCCCCAGCATTTT.

This chain joins TRBV19 and TRBJ1-2; D call uncertain. Germline assignment: CDR1 LNHDA and CDR2 SQIVND (reference sequence). CDR3 length: 12 residues. CDR3 amino acids: CATLGSNYGYTF. CDR3 coding DNA: TGTGCTACTCTGGGGTCTAACTATGGCTACACCTTC.

V and J are TRBV10-1 and TRBJ2-2; D is perhaps TRBD2 (5 bases). Germline-derived CDR1 and CDR2 are WNHNN and SYGVQD (reference sequence). This CDR3 spans 20 amino acids. Trimming shortened V by 3 bases and J by 3 bases, and 26 bases separated the two germline ends. CDR3 nucleotide sequence: TGCGCCAGCAGTGACCGGGGAACTGATGCCGGGTCGCGAGACACCGGGGAGCTGTTTTTT. It translates to CASSDRGTDAGSRDTGELFF.

This sequence joins TRBV12-3 or TRBV12-4 and TRBJ2-1; D call uncertain. V was trimmed by 4 bases and J by 0 bases, leaving 4 bases between them. CDR3 length equals 13 residues. The CDR3 DNA sequence: TGTGCCAGCAGTTGGCTCTCCTACAATGAGCAGTTCTTC. Its translation: CASSWLSYNEQFF.

This clonotype has a handful of counts. The rearrangement joins TRBV19 to TRBJ2-1; a possible D gene is TRBD1 (5 bases). The V and J ends lost 7 bases and 7 bases respectively, with 17 bases between them. Germline lookup yields CDR1 LNHDA and CDR2 SQIVND (reference sequence). The CDR3 is 14 residues long. CDR3 loop: CASTTGTPGNEQFF. CDR3 bases: TGTGCCAGTACCACAGGAACCCCTGGGAATGAGCAGTTCTTC.

J is TRBJ2-3 and V is TRBV12-3 or TRBV12-4, with D unclear. Trimming took off 2 bases at V and 11 bases at J, with 14 bases between the two ends. The CDR3 totals 13 residues. CDR3 bases: TGTGCCAGCAGTTTATACCGACAAAAAGAGCAGTATTTT. Translation: CASSLYRQKEQYF.

CDR3 sequence: CASSWRQGTGYTF. CDR3 coding DNA: TGTGCCAGCAGTTGGAGACAGGGGACTGGCTACACCTTC. This chain links TRBV27 with TRBJ1-2; 8 bases match TRBD1. This CDR3 has 13 amino acids. Trimming cost V 4 bases and J 7 bases; bases outside gene matches: 5. Germline V gene sequence: CDR1 MNHEY, CDR2 SMNVEV (reference sequence).

Only a few counts were recorded for this clonotype. The chain links TRBV7-9 to TRBJ1-5; no firm D call. V lost 0 bases and J lost 1, with 4 bases in between. The germline gives CDR1 SEHNR, CDR2 FQNEAQ (reference sequence). The CDR3 totals 14 residues. CDR3 protein: CASSLAASNQPQHF. The CDR3 DNA reads TGTGCCAGCAGCTTAGCAGCAAGCAATCAGCCCCAGCATTTT.

This clonotype was picked up many times. V gene TRBV7-2 combines with J gene TRBJ1-1, with 9 bases matching TRBD1. V was clipped by 2 bases and J by 6 bases; unmatched bases: 4. This CDR3 is built from 14 residues. The V gene's germline CDR1 is SGHTA and CDR2 FQGNSA. This chain's CDR3 is CASSLIQGASEAFF. DNA of the CDR3: TGTGCCAGCAGCTTAATACAGGGGGCCTCTGAAGCTTTCTTT.

This clonotype has more than one count but fewer than ten. The chain joins TRBV4-2 to TRBJ2-3; the match to TRBD1 covers 7 bases. The CDR3 consists of 14 residues. The V and J ends lost 7 bases and 1 base, in that order; junction bases with no gene match: 5. Germline CDR1 LGHNA, CDR2 YNFKEQ. The chain's CDR3 is CASKGTDRTDTQYF. CDR3 DNA: TGTGCCAGCAAGGGGACAGACCGCACAGATACGCAGTATTTT.

As DNA, the CDR3 is TGTGCCAGCAGTGGGACTATGAATGAGCAGTTCTTC. Translating it yields CASSGTMNEQFF. V gene TRBV2 combines with J gene TRBJ2-1; D might be TRBD2 (6 bases). Germline CDR1 and CDR2: SNHLY and FYNNEI. V lost 4 bases and J 7 bases, leaving 8 bases between the germline ends. The CDR3 totals 12 residues. The full variable domain, in which reference TRBV2 and TRBJ2-1 provide the parts outside the CDR3, is EPEVTQTPSHQVTQMGQEVILRCVPISNHLYFYWYRQILGQKVEFLVSFYNNEISEKSEIFDDQFSVERPDGSNFTLKIRSTKLEDSAMYFCASSGTMNEQFFGPGTRLTVL.

This sequence joins TRBV7-9 and TRBJ2-1; TRBD2 aligns across 7 bases. The CDR3 totals 18 residues. V was clipped by 4 bases and J by 0 bases; unmatched bases: 12. Germline V gene sequence: CDR1 SEHNR, CDR2 FQNEAQ (reference sequence). CDR3 DNA: TGTGCCAGCAGCTCCCCGGGAGCGGGGCAAAGCTCCTACAATGAGCAGTTCTTC. It specifies CASSSPGAGQSSYNEQFF.

This clonotype has ten or more counts. The rearrangement links TRBV7-2 to TRBJ2-5, with D possibly being TRBD2 (6 bases). Trimming cost V 4 bases and J 5 bases, with 17 bases left between them. The germline gives CDR1 SGHTA, CDR2 FQGNSA. The CDR3 has 15 amino acids. CDR3 residues: CASSSRDFPGETQYF. In nucleotides, the CDR3 is TGTGCCAGCAGCTCCAGGGACTTCCCTGGTGAGACCCAGTACTTC.

V is TRBV9 and J is TRBJ1-1, with a tentative D call TRBD1 (5 bases). Trimming shortened V by 4 bases and J by 4 bases, and 17 bases separated the two germline ends. Per germline, CDR1 SGDLS and CDR2 YYNGEE. The CDR3 sequence is 15 residues long. The DNA of the CDR3 is TGTGCCAGCAGCCCAGAGGGACGCGGGGTCACTGAAGCTTTCTTT. Protein sequence: CASSPEGRGVTEAFF.

This clonotype appeared many times. The V gene is TRBV7-9, the J gene TRBJ1-1; D unresolved. CDR3 length equals 15 residues. Germline V lookup: CDR1 SEHNR, CDR2 FQNEAQ (reference sequence). V was cut by 2 bases and J by 0 bases, with 10 bases left in between. The CDR3 coding sequence is TGTGCCAGCAGCTTACATCGGGGTGTGAACACTGAAGCTTTCTTT. Translation gives CASSLHRGVNTEAFF.

This clonotype appeared a few times. This chain joins TRBV7-9 and TRBJ2-5, with D perhaps TRBD1 (6 bases). Germline-derived CDR1 and CDR2 are SEHNR and FQNEAQ (reference sequence). This CDR3 contains 14 residues. V dropped 3 bases and J dropped 5 bases, with 13 bases sitting between them. CDR3 protein: CASSLGAFSETQYF. CDR3 DNA sequence: TGTGCCAGCAGCTTGGGGGCCTTCTCGGAGACCCAGTACTTC.

This clonotype turned up a few times. This rearrangement joins TRBV12-3 or TRBV12-4 to TRBJ1-2, with 7 positions matching TRBD1. The CDR3 sequence is 17 residues long. The junction had 15 bases not matched to a gene; V was cut back by 3 bases and J by 5 bases. The CDR3 bases are TGTGCCAGCAGTTTTCCCCCCCCCGCCGGGACAGTTTATGGCTACACCTTC. Protein sequence: CASSFPPPAGTVYGYTF.